This T cell receptor (beta chain) was identified in a study of immune evolution from preneoplasia to lung adenocarcinoma. Study results and caveats: Clonality was highest in normal lung, lower in later-stage lesions apparently.

For this clone: The antigen is undetermined.

Germline loops: CDR1 SGHTA, CDR2 FQGTGA. V dropped 4 bases and J dropped 10; count of bases not matched to a gene: 7. This CDR3 spans 14 amino acids. Two lung cancer pathologists independently confirmed each histologic diagnosis. Only in-frame clones appear in the TCRdb table, and some are missing; sequencing was by immunoSEQ multiplex PCR. The sample includes about 26,000 clones, 65% to 75% of them seen just once. The receptor comes from a person between 60 and 70 years old with invasive lung adenocarcinoma. Some clones in this sample may be carry-over from other donors' samples. This rearrangement joins TRBV7-3 to TRBJ2-1, with 10 bases matching TRBD2. Sequencing was performed on FFPE invasive lung adenocarcinoma tissue. The CDR3 coding sequence is TGTGCCAGCAGCTCCGATAGCGGGGGGCGGGAGCAGTTCTTC. This gives the protein CASSSDSGGREQFF.